This TCR beta chain is from a study of T cell responses to AZD1222 COVID-19 vaccine (dated by TCRdb to the early 2020s). As for the study more broadly: Because spike-specific TCR depth and breadth did not differ between the two schedules, AZD1222 recipients who got a second dose at roughly 4 weeks were pooled with those who got a second dose at roughly 12 weeks. TCR sequencing covered 230 to 250 trial participants: around 210 given two doses of AZD1222 and approximately 25 given two doses of MenACWY control vaccine. Trial participants were enrolled by age into 18-55, 56-69 and 70-plus year subgroups, with roughly 160, 29 and 62 TCR-sequenced participants respectively.

The CDR3 regions of human TCRbeta chains were analyzed by immunosequencing. The original pipeline was this. TCRs in the repertoires were compared against a reference library of SARS-CoV-2-specific TCRs that had been generated with the MIRA antigen-specificity platform. Breadth meant the fraction of unique TCRs that were SARS-CoV-2-associated, whereas depth meant the fraction of total T cells that were SARS-CoV-2-associated. Using the MIRA data, every spike-specific TCR was mapped to the spike region that the TCR reacted to and assigned to either a CD4 or a CD8 class. Log10-transformed breadth and depth values were compared by one-way ANOVA with Sidak's multiple comparisons tests. The clones in this table, taken by TCRdb from immuneACCESS, are in-frame only. Not every clone is retained; where verified, under half of the shortfall comes from an unresolved V gene, and the cause of the rest is unknown. V, J and clone size were drawn from that table, and D and trimming were deduced from the DNA. Within this sample are about 130,000 clones, with 85% to 95% of them counted one time only. 0.75% to 0.95% of the sample comes from the top ten.

The sample's time point, from its label and the paper: baseline before first vaccination. Samples from vaccinated people were obtained from the UK trials COV001 and COV002, which included a single-blind randomized controlled phase 2/3 trial of AZD1222 (ChAdOx1 nCoV-19) in healthy adults. For TCRbeta chain sequencing, PBMC samples from trial participants were taken at day 0 and at day 28 after the second dose. Taken from the germline V gene (reference sequence), the CDR1 and CDR2 loops are MNHNY and SVGAGI. The V end loses 2 bases and the J end loses 2 bases, and a stretch of 7 bases separates them. The CDR3 measures 14 amino acids from cysteine to phenylalanine. Of all the DNA, just the CDR3 is kept, 42 bases in frame from base 1. General conclusions and limits of the study: Conclusions about previously exposed vaccinees are limited because only six or seven AZD1222 recipients were SARS-CoV-2 seropositive at baseline. Participants were mostly white British and included more females than males, and it was suggested by the authors that clonal diversity may have been underestimated. A significant rise in spike-specific TCR breadth and depth was observed after two AZD1222 doses relative to day 0 and relative to MenACWY recipients. The vaccine-associated CD4 TCRs covered the entire spike protein, and the dominant responses fell in regions 160-218 and 743-854. Reportedly, almost half of the unique spike-specific TCRs recognized epitopes lying outside the regions that are mutated in the B.1.351 and B.1.1.7 variants. In the small 56-69-year group, the increase in depth fell short of significance, most likely because of low power. Because no day 14 peak-response samples were available, the repertoires could be characterized only after the peak T cell response.

Of note for this clone: What this receptor recognizes is not known. Per-nucleotide qualities are absent, and no much larger clonotype sits a single base away.

This receptor was obtained from an adult in good health. Sample: peripheral blood, taken on day 0 of AZD1222 vaccination. The sequence is built from TRBV6-6 and TRBJ1-3, with an unclear D gene assignment. The DNA reads as follows: TGTGCCAGCAGTTACGGCGGGGCTGGAAACACCATATATTTT. It translates to CASSYGGAGNTIYF.